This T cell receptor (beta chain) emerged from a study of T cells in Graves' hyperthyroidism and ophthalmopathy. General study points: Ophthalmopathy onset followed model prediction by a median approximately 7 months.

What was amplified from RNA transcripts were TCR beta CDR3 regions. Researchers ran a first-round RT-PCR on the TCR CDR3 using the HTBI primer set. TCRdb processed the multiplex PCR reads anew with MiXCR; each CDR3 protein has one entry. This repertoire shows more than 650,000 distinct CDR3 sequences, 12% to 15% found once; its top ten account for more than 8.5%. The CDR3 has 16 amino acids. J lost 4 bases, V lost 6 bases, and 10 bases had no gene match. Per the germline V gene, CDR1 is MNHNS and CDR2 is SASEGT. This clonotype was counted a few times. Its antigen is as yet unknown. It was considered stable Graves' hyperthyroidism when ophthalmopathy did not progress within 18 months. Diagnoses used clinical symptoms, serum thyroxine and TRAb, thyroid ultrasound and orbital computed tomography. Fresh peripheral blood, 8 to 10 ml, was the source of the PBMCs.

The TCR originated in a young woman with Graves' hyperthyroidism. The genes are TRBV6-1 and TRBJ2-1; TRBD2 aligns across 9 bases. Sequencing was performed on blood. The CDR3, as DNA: TGTGCCAGCAGGCGACTAGCGGTCGCGACGTACAATGAGCAGTTCTTC. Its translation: CASRRLAVATYNEQFF.